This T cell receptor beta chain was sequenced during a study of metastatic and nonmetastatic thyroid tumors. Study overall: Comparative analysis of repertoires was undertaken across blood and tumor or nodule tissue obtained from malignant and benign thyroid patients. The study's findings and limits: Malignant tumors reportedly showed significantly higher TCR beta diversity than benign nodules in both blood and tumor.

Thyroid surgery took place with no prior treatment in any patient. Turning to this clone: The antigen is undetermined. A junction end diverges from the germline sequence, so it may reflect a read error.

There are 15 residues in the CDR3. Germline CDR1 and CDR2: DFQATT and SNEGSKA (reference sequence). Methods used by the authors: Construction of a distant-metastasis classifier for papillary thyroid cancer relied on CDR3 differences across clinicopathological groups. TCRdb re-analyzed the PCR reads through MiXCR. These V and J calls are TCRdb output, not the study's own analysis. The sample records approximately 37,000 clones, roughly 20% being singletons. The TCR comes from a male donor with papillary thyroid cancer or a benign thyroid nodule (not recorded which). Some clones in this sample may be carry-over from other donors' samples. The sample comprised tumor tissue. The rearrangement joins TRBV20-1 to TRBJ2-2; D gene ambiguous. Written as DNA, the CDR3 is TGCAGTGCTAGAGATCGTAGGCAGATCACCTGGGAGCTGTTTTTT. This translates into CSARDRRQITWELFF.